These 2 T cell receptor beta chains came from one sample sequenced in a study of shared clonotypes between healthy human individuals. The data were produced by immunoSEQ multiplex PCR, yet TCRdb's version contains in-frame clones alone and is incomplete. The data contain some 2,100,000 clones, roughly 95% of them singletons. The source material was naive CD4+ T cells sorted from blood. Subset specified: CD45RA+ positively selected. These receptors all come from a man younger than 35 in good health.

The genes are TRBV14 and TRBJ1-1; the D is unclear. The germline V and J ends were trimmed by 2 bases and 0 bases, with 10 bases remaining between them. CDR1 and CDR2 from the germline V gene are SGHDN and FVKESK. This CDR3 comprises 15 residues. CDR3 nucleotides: TGTGCCAGCAGCCAATACCCAGAAATGAACACTGAAGCTTTCTTT. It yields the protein CASSQYPEMNTEAFF.

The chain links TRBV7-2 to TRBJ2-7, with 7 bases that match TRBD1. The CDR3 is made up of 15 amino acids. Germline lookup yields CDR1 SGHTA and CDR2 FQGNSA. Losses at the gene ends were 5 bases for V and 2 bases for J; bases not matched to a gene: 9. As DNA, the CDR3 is TGTGCCAGCAGCCCAGAAACAGGGGCCGCCTACGAGCAGTACTTC. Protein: CASSPETGAAYEQYF. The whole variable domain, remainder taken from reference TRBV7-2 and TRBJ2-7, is GAGVSQSPSNKVTEKGKDVELRCDPISGHTALYWYRQSLGQGLEFLIYFQGNSAPDKSGLPSDRFSAERTGGSVSTLTIQRTQQEDSAVYLCASSPETGAAYEQYFGPGTRLTVT.